This T cell receptor (beta chain) was sequenced for a study of cytomegalovirus exposure and HLA in healthy donors. With 60 Vbeta and 13 Jbeta primers, the PCR was carried out. Sequenced by immunoSEQ multiplex PCR; TCRdb stores in-frame clones only, minus some. The sample contains roughly 170,000 clones, 75% to 85% of which appear only once. CDR3 length equals 16 residues. CDR1 and CDR2 (germline): LNHDA, SQIVND (reference sequence). V was shortened by 3 bases and J by 0 bases, with 12 bases between the two germline ends. Input material: PBMCs. The sequence came from a boy aged 5 to 17 in good health and CMV-seronegative. The gene calls are TRBV19 and TRBJ1-3, with a possible D match to TRBD1 (5 bases). The CDR3 DNA follows: TGTGCCAGTAGTATCCAAGCAGGGCCCTCTGGAAACACCATATATTTT. Encoded protein: CASSIQAGPSGNTIYF.